This is a list of T cell receptor beta chains from one sample in a study of cytotoxic CD8 clonotypes in ibrutinib-treated CLL. Assay used: immunoSEQ multiplex PCR; TCRdb lists only in-frame clones, some missing. The data hold about 49,000 clones, with 60% to 75% observed a single time. The sequencing here drew on PBMCs, taken after 12 months of ibrutinib treatment. The receptors shown here come from a human donor with chronic lymphocytic leukemia. CDR3s include the opening cysteine and the closing phenylalanine or tryptophan. Fields, in order: J gene, CDR3 length, V gene, clone size, D gene, CDR3 protein, CDR3 DNA. The D gene is left open where the match is weak. For some rows the clone size is stated as once, few or many, or as a class when expanded; others skip it.

>TRBJ2-5|14|TRBV6-5|NA|TRBD1
CASSHNRGEETQYF
TGTGCCAGCAGTCACAACAGGGGGGAAGAGACCCAGTACTTC
>TRBJ2-3|11|TRBV6-5|NA|NA
CASRSPDTQYF
TGTGCCAGCAGGTCCCCAGATACGCAGTATTTT
>TRBJ2-7|17|TRBV5-1|once|NA
CARMNTQRLMGGYEQYF
TGCGCCAGGATGAATACACAGAGATTGATGGGGGGCTACGAGCAGTACTTC
>TRBJ2-7|15|TRBV27|NA|NA
CASSLGGNPSYEQYF
TGTGCCAGCAGTTTGGGGGGCAATCCTTCCTACGAGCAGTACTTC
>TRBJ2-7|14|TRBV5-4|NA|TRBD1
CASSTGQGAYEQYF
TGTGCCAGCAGCACCGGACAGGGGGCCTACGAGCAGTACTTC
>TRBJ1-2|13|TRBV5-1|NA|TRBD1
CASSPGQGGGYTF
TGCGCCAGCAGCCCGGGACAGGGTGGTGGCTACACCTTC
>TRBJ2-7|16|TRBV28|NA|TRBD1
CASSLSAGGASYEQYF
TGTGCCAGCAGTTTATCTGCAGGGGGCGCCTCCTACGAGCAGTACTTC
>TRBJ1-1|13|TRBV18|NA|NA
CASLNTPDSEAFF
TGTGCCAGCCTCAACACGCCGGACTCTGAAGCTTTCTTT
>TRBJ1-2|15|TRBV21-1|NA|NA
CASSKVRADNYGYTF
TGTGCCAGCAGCAAAGTTAGAGCAGACAACTATGGCTACACCTTC
>TRBJ1-1|14|TRBV6-1|NA|NA
CASCQFKMNTEAFF
TGTGCCAGCTGCCAGTTTAAGATGAACACTGAAGCTTTCTTT
>TRBJ1-3|15|TRBV4-1|NA|NA
CASSHQGLAGNTIYF
TGCGCCAGCAGCCATCAGGGGCTTGCTGGAAACACCATATATTTT
>TRBJ2-3|14|TRBV29-1|NA|TRBD1
CSVVGTGGPDTQYF
TGCAGCGTTGTGGGGACAGGGGGCCCAGATACGCAGTATTTT
>TRBJ2-5|19|TRBV27|NA|NA
CASSLSGVRTTGTGETQYF
TGTGCCAGCAGTTTATCAGGGGTGCGGACCACAGGGACGGGGGAGACCCAGTACTTC
>TRBJ2-7|15|TRBV27|once|TRBD2
CASSLFLAGGYEQYF
TGTGCCAGCAGTTTATTTCTAGCGGGGGGCTACGAGCAGTACTTC
>TRBJ2-3|17|TRBV5-1|NA|TRBD1
CASSLDRGTVGADTQYF
TGCGCCAGCAGCTTGGACAGGGGTACGGTCGGGGCAGATACGCAGTATTTT